The rows below give T cell receptor beta chains drawn from one sample of a study of blood T cell repertoires in COVID-19. TCRdb's table, derived via immunoSEQ multiplex PCR, lists solely in-frame clones and lacks some. Among approximately 440,000 clones, 87% were seen once, and the ten largest hold about 0.65%. Source material: PBMCs or T cells enriched from blood (not recorded which). The receptors derive from a young woman who had recovered from COVID-19. CDR3s include the opening cysteine and the closing phenylalanine or tryptophan. D genes are given only for firm matches. The size entry is marked missing in some rows and otherwise reads once, few, many or a size class.

TRBD2,TRBJ2-5,once,TRBV7-2,TGTGCCAGCAGCCCTTTCGCGGGGGGAGAAGAGACCCAGTACTTC,CASSPFAGGEETQYF
TRBD1,TRBJ1-2,-,TRBV5-1,TGCGCCAGCAGCTTCGGGACAGGGGACTCGGGCTACACCTTC,CASSFGTGDSGYTF
TRBD1,TRBJ1-2,-,TRBV6-5,TGTGCCAGCGAGACCAGGGACAGACCGGGCTACACCTTC,CASETRDRPGYTF
-,TRBJ1-1,few,TRBV2,TGTGCCAGCAGTGCGGAAGGGGAGAACACTGAAGCTTTCTTT,CASSAEGENTEAFF
TRBD1,TRBJ1-1,-,TRBV11-2,TGTGCCAGCAGCTTGGGACAGTTCGCCTTTAAAGCTTTCTTT,CASSLGQFAFKAFF
-,TRBJ1-6,-,TRBV2,TGTGCCAGCTTGAGGGTTCTGGGTAATTCACCCCTCCACTTT,CASLRVLGNSPLHF
-,TRBJ2-3,-,TRBV2,TGTGCCAGCACTGGCACAGATACGCAGTATTTT,CASTGTDTQYF
-,TRBJ1-2,-,TRBV5-4,TGTGCCAGCAGCTTCAAGGGAGCGAATGGCTACACCTTC,CASSFKGANGYTF
-,TRBJ1-1,-,TRBV12-3/TRBV12-4,TGTGCCAGCAGTTCGGACAGTAACACTGAAGCTTTCTTT,CASSSDSNTEAFF
-,TRBJ1-3,once,TRBV2,TGTGCCAGCAGTGGCAGGGTGGTATCTGGAAACACCATATATTTT,CASSGRVVSGNTIYF
TRBD1,TRBJ2-7,-,TRBV12-5,TGTGCTAGTGGTTTGGGACGGACAGGGGGCTACGAGCAGTACTTC,CASGLGRTGGYEQYF
TRBD2,TRBJ2-3,-,TRBV24-1,TGTGCCACCCCTCGAGGAGCGGGGGCTCTCCCAGGGCATACGCAGTATTTT,CATPRGAGALPGHTQYF
TRBD1,TRBJ1-2,-,TRBV19,TGTGCCAGTAGCACAGGGGGCATGGGTGGCTACACCTTC,CASSTGGMGGYTF
TRBD2,TRBJ2-5,-,TRBV27,TGTGCCAGCGGGCGGGGGAGGGGAGAGACCCAGTACTTC,CASGRGRGETQYF
-,TRBJ1-6,-,TRBV5-4,TGTGCCAGCAGCCCCGGGAGGGGCGAAGGATCACCCCTCCACTTT,CASSPGRGEGSPLHF
TRBD2,TRBJ2-2,-,TRBV5-4,TGTGCCAGCAGCTTGGCCGGGGGGGGATTAAACACCGGGGAGCTGTTTTTT,CASSLAGGGLNTGELFF
-,TRBJ2-1,-,TRBV30,TGTGCCTGGAGTTGGGGCGTGAAGAATGAGCAGTTCTTC,CAWSWGVKNEQFF
-,TRBJ2-7,-,TRBV6-5,TGTGCCAGCAGACAGGACAGCCTAGACGAGCAGTACTTC,CASRQDSLDEQYF
TRBD1,TRBJ1-5,-,TRBV5-1,TGCGCCAGCAGCCCGACAGGGGGCACTCAGCCCCAGCATTTT,CASSPTGGTQPQHF
TRBD1,TRBJ2-3,-,TRBV24-1,TGTGCCACCAGCCCAGGGGGTTCTACGCAGTATTTT,CATSPGGSTQYF
TRBD1,TRBJ2-7,-,TRBV27,TGTGCCAGCAGTTTATACGGTGGACAGGGGTACGAGCAGTACTTC,CASSLYGGQGYEQYF
TRBD2,TRBJ2-3,-,TRBV9,TGTGCCAGCAGCGCAAGAAGCGGGGGCGACGTGGGTACGCAGTATTTT,CASSARSGGDVGTQYF
-,TRBJ2-5,few,TRBV10-1,TGCGCCAGCAGTCCGGGACACTTTAGAGGGGTCCAAGAGACCCAGTACTTC,CASSPGHFRGVQETQYF
-,TRBJ2-2,-,TRBV11-2,TGTGCCAGCAGCCTACGGGACACCCCTTCGAACACCGGGGAGCTGTTTTTT,CASSLRDTPSNTGELFF
TRBD1,TRBJ2-7,-,TRBV11-2,TGTGCCAGCAGCTCGGGACAGGGGGCCTACGAGCAGTACTTC,CASSSGQGAYEQYF
-,TRBJ1-6,-,TRBV6-6,TGTGCCAGCAGTCCTAACAGGGTTGGTTCACCCCTCCACTTT,CASSPNRVGSPLHF
TRBD1,TRBJ2-5,-,TRBV24-1,TGTGCCACCAGTGACACCGCCCGACAGGGGAGGAAGGAGACCCAGTACTTC,CATSDTARQGRKETQYF
TRBD1,TRBJ1-1,-,TRBV29-1,TGCAGCGCCCTCAGGGGGATATCTGAAGCTTTCTTT,CSALRGISEAFF
TRBD1,TRBJ1-2,-,TRBV4-1,TGCGCCAGCAGCACCGAACAGGGGGCAAACTATGGCTACACCTTC,CASSTEQGANYGYTF
-,TRBJ2-1,-,TRBV4-2,TGTGCCAGCAGCCAAGCGATTAACGCGGAAAGCTCCTACAATGAGCAGTTCTTC,CASSQAINAESSYNEQFF
-,TRBJ2-4,-,TRBV3-1/TRBV3-2,TGTGCCAGCAGCCAAGTTCGGGGGGCAAGTGTAGACATTCAGTACTTC,CASSQVRGASVDIQYF
TRBD1,TRBJ2-3,-,TRBV28,TGTGCCAGCAGTTTATCAGGACAGGGATTTGCAGATACGCAGTATTTT,CASSLSGQGFADTQYF
TRBD1,TRBJ1-4,-,TRBV30,TGTGCCTGGAGTGGAGGGACAGGGGGCGGAGATGAAAAACTGTTTTTT,CAWSGGTGGGDEKLFF
-,TRBJ1-2,-,TRBV5-1,TGCGCCAGCAGCCCACAGATGGGCCCCTACCCTTATGGCTACACCTTC,CASSPQMGPYPYGYTF
-,TRBJ1-2,-,TRBV12-3/TRBV12-4,TGTGCCAGCAGAGGAGGGGACCTCTATGGCTACACCTTC,CASRGGDLYGYTF
-,TRBJ2-1,-,TRBV27,TGTGCCAGCACGACCGGGGGACCTTCCTACAATGAGCAGTTCTTC,CASTTGGPSYNEQFF
TRBD1,TRBJ2-3,-,TRBV2,TGTGCCAGCAAGACAGGGGCTAGCACAGATACGCAGTATTTT,CASKTGASTDTQYF
TRBD1,TRBJ1-4,-,TRBV18,TGTGCCAGCTCACCTCCGCCGGGACAGATCAATGAAAAACTGTTTTTT,CASSPPPGQINEKLFF
TRBD1,TRBJ1-4,once,TRBV30,TGTGCCTGGAGTATTCGGACAGGGATCGAAGAAAAACTGTTTTTT,CAWSIRTGIEEKLFF
-,TRBJ1-3,-,TRBV24-1,TGTGCCACAGATGGGGCGGCTGGAAACACCATATATTTT,CATDGAAGNTIYF
-,TRBJ2-3,once,TRBV2,TGTGCCAGCAGTGTTGGGGCAGGCACAGATACGCAGTATTTT,CASSVGAGTDTQYF